This TCR beta chain came from a study of blood T cells in healthy people across ages. Study-wide results and caveats: Per million T cells, the diversity of TCR beta decreased roughly linearly as age advanced. Unknown donor CMV status possibly confounded expanded clonotype changes.

The study isolated at least 6.5 million PBMCs from each sample. CDR1 is DFQATT and CDR2 is SNEGSKA in the germline V gene (reference sequence). Trimming took 7 bases from V and 7 from J, leaving 14 bases between them. This CDR3 has 11 amino acids. Then a second PCR, running roughly 6 to 11 cycles, was carried out with a sample-barcoded 5' primer and a J-beta primer mix. Every cDNA molecule carried a tag from a template-switch adaptor bearing 12 random nucleotides. MiXCR, applied by TCRdb to the 5' RACE reads, yields one record per CDR3 protein. The table has around 990,000 distinct CDR3 sequences, about two fifths seen once. This clonotype has a handful of counts. Its target is not known.

The chain is built from TRBV20-1 and TRBJ2-7; possible D gene TRBD1, 5 bases. This clonotype was sampled from a man between 18 and 29 years old in good health. The specimen was blood. The CDR3 loop is CSGDTDNEQYF. DNA of the CDR3: TGCAGTGGAGACACGGACAATGAGCAGTACTTC.